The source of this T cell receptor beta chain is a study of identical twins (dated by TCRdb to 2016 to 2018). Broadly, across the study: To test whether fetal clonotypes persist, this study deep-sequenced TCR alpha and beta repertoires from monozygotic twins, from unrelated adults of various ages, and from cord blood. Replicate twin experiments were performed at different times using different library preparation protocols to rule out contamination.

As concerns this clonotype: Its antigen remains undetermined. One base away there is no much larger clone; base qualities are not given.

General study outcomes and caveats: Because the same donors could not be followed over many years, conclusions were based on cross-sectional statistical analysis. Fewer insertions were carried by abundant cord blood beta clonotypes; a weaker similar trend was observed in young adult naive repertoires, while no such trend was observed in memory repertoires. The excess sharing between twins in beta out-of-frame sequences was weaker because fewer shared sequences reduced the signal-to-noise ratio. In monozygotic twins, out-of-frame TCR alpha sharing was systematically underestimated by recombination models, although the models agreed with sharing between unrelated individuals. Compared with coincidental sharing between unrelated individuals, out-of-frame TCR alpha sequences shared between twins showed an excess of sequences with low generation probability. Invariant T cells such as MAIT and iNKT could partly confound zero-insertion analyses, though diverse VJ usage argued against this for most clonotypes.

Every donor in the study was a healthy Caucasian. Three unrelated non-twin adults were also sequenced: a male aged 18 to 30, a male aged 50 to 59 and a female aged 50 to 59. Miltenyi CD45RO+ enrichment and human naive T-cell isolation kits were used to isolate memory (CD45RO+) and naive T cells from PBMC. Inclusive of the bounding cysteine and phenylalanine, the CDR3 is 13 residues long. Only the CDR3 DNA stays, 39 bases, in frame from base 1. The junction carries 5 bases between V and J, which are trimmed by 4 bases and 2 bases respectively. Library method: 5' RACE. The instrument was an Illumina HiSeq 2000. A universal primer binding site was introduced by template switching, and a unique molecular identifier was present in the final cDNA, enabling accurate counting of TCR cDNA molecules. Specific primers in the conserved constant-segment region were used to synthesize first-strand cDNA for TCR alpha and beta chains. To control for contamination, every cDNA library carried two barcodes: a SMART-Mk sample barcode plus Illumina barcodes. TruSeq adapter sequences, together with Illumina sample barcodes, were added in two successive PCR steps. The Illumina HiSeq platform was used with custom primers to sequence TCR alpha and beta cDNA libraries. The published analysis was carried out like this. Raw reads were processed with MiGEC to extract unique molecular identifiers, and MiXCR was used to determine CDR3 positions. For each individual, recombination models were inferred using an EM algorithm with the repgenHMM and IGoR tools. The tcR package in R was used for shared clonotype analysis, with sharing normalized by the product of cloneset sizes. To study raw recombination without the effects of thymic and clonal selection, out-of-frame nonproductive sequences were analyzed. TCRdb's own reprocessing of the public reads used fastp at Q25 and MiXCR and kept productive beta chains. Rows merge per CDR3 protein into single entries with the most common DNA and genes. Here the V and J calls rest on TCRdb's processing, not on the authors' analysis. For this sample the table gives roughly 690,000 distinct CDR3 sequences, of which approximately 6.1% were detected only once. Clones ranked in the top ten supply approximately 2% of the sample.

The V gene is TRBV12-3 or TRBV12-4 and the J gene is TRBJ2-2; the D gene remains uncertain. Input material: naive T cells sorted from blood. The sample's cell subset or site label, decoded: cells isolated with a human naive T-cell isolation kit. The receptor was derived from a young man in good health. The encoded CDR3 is CASSWQNTGELFF. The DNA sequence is TGTGCCAGCAGTTGGCAAAACACCGGGGAGCTGTTTTTT.